Presented here are 20 T cell receptor beta chains from one specimen sequenced in a study of cytomegalovirus exposure and HLA in healthy donors. The PCR used 60 Vbeta and 13 Jbeta primers. Using immunoSEQ multiplex PCR, the repertoire was profiled, and TCRdb retains in-frame clones only, with some absent. This sample has fewer than 130,000 clones, with around 62% found just once. Sequencing input: PBMCs. The receptors shown here come from a young man in good health and CMV-seropositive.

The chain couples TRBV19 to TRBJ2-7; 9 positions match TRBD2. From germline, CDR1 is LNHDA and CDR2 SQIVND (reference sequence). V lost 4 bases, J lost 0 bases, and 4 bases stayed unmatched. This CDR3 comprises 15 residues. CDR3 sequence: CASSTLSGGSYEQYF. CDR3 coding DNA: TGTGCCAGTAGTACTCTTAGCGGGGGCTCCTACGAGCAGTACTTC.

This chain links TRBV9 with TRBJ2-1, with TRBD1 matching 9 bases. Germline CDR1 SGDLS, CDR2 YYNGEE. The CDR3 is made up of 16 amino acids. The trim removed 0 bases at V and 7 bases at J, leaving 8 bases unmatched. This CDR3 is CASSVGSGTGYNEQFF. For the CDR3, the DNA is TGTGCCAGCAGCGTAGGATCCGGGACAGGGTATAATGAGCAGTTCTTC.

The chain links TRBV6-5 to TRBJ1-5; D unresolved. V was trimmed by 6 bases and J by 0 bases, leaving 12 bases between them. Germline-derived CDR1 and CDR2 are MNHEY and SVGAGI. The CDR3 sequence is 15 residues long. The CDR3 region is CASRYGRGSNQPQHF. CDR3 DNA: TGTGCCAGCAGGTATGGCCGGGGTAGCAATCAGCCCCAGCATTTT.

V usage is TRBV4-1 and J usage is TRBJ2-1; 11 bases match TRBD2. CDR3 length equals 17 residues. Trimming took 4 bases from V and 6 from J; bases not matched to a gene: 11. Germline V gene sequence: CDR1 MGHRA, CDR2 YSYEKL. CDR3 coding DNA: TGCGCCAGCAGCCTACTAGGACTAGCGGGTGTAGGCAATGAGCAGTTCTTC. Residues: CASSLLGLAGVGNEQFF.

The J gene is TRBJ2-3, the V gene TRBV7-2, with 7 positions matching TRBD2. This CDR3 contains 15 residues. Germline CDR1 reads SGHTA; CDR2 reads FQGNSA. V lost 7 bases to trimming and J lost 6 bases; unmatched junction nucleotides: 13. The CDR3 spells CASKSLAAVRDTQYF. The CDR3 region has the DNA TGTGCCAGCAAGAGCCTAGCGGCGGTCAGGGATACGCAGTATTTT.

The chain joins TRBV7-3 to TRBJ1-1, with TRBD1 identical over 8 bases. This CDR3 has 15 amino acids. The V and J ends lost 2 bases and 1 base, in that order; junction bases with no gene match: 3. Germline-derived CDR1 and CDR2 are SGHTA and FQGTGA. CDR3 sequence (DNA): TGTGCCAGCAGCTTAGTAGGACAGGGGAACACTGAAGCTTTCTTT. Its protein is CASSLVGQGNTEAFF.

The gene calls are TRBV5-1 and TRBJ1-1, with TRBD1 matching 7 bases. The CDR3 loop spans 12 amino acids. CDR1 SGHRS and CDR2 YFSETQ come from the germline V gene. V trimming: 5 bases; J trimming: 8 bases; junction bases outside the gene matches: 6. The CDR3 bases are TGCGCCAGCAGTCTAATAGGGGGCGAAGCTTTCTTT. Amino acid sequence: CASSLIGGEAFF.

The chain carries TRBV6-4 and TRBJ2-1; the D is unclear. The germline gives CDR1 MRHNA, CDR2 SNTAGT. The CDR3 is 13 residues long. With 3 bases removed from V and 5 bases from J, the gap between germline ends came to 8 bases. For the CDR3, the DNA is TGTGCCAGCAGTGAACACCCCCACAATGAGCAGTTCTTC. Translated, it gives CASSEHPHNEQFF.

This chain links TRBV9 with TRBJ2-3; D possibly corresponds to TRBD2 (6 bases). V lost 3 bases to trimming and J lost 5 bases, with 13 bases between them. The CDR3 extends over 14 amino acids. CDR1 and CDR2 from the germline V gene are SGDLS and YYNGEE. Here the CDR3 DNA reads TGTGCCAGCAGCGCAGCCGGGAGTATAGATACGCAGTATTTT. It yields the protein CASSAAGSIDTQYF.

CDR3 bases: TGTGCCACCACTAGCGTCGGTGAGCAGTTCTTC. Protein sequence: CATTSVGEQFF. The gene calls are TRBV10-3 and TRBJ2-1, with TRBD2 matching 7 bases. The CDR3 totals 11 residues. Germline-derived CDR1 and CDR2 are ENHRY and SYGVKD. The ends lost 10 bases at V and 9 bases at J; junction bases unmatched: 6.

The rearrangement uses TRBV6-6 and TRBJ1-6; possibly TRBD1 for D (6 bases). This CDR3 has 16 residues. With 6 bases removed from V and 0 bases from J, the gap between germline ends came to 12 bases. Germline CDR1 is MNHNY and CDR2 is SVGAGI (reference sequence). The CDR3 region has the DNA TGTGCCAGCAGCCAGAGGGGGAGCTCCTATAATTCACCCCTCCACTTT. It translates to CASSQRGSSYNSPLHF.

This sequence joins TRBV4-1 and TRBJ2-3; weak D call: TRBD2 (5 bases). Germline assignment: CDR1 MGHRA and CDR2 YSYEKL. V dropped 1 base and J dropped 9 bases, with 8 bases sitting between them. The CDR3 extends over 12 amino acids. Here the CDR3 reads CASSQGPGTQYF. The CDR3 DNA reads TGCGCCAGCAGCCAAGGGCCGGGAACGCAGTATTTT.

This clone was recorded a few times. The chain employs TRBV11-2 and TRBJ2-5; D is unresolved. The CDR3 consists of 12 residues. Germline V gene sequence: CDR1 SGHAT, CDR2 FQNNGV. V was clipped by 0 bases and J by 5 bases, with 4 bases between them. The CDR3 here is CASSLDLETQYF. The CDR3 DNA reads as TGTGCCAGCAGCTTAGATCTGGAGACCCAGTACTTC.

About this clone itself: The identical CDR3 is also encoded by other nucleotide sequences in the sample. V and J are TRBV30 and TRBJ2-7, with D possibly matching TRBD1 (5 bases). This CDR3 has 11 amino acids. V was trimmed by 2 bases and J by 4 bases, leaving 6 bases between them. The germline CDR1 and CDR2 sequences are GTSNPN and SVGIG (reference sequence). The CDR3 DNA follows: TGTGCCTGGAGTACAGGTTACGAGCAGTACTTC. This translates into CAWSTGYEQYF.

This clone has just one count. The chain has TRBV29-1 and TRBJ2-7; D may be TRBD2 (6 bases). Germline CDR1 reads SQVTM; CDR2 reads ANQGSEA. CDR3 length equals 14 residues. V was clipped by 6 bases and J by 0 bases, with 15 bases between them. CDR3 nucleotides: TGCAGCGTGCGAGGCGGGGTTCTCTCCTACGAGCAGTACTTC. Translated, it gives CSVRGGVLSYEQYF.

The chain links TRBV12-5 to TRBJ2-3, with D possibly matching TRBD1 (5 bases). The CDR3 runs 16 residues. The germline gives CDR1 LGHNT, CDR2 FRNRAP. V shed 2 bases and J shed 6 bases, with 18 bases lying between them. The CDR3 nucleotides read TGTGCTAGTGGTTTGCTCGAGACTGGACAAGCGGATACGCAGTATTTT. The encoded protein is CASGLLETGQADTQYF.

The table lists this clone with a few counts. The chain couples TRBV5-1 to TRBJ2-3; D is unresolved. CDR3 length: 13 residues. The V gene's germline CDR1 is SGHRS and CDR2 YFSETQ. The V and J ends lost 2 bases and 5 bases respectively, with 9 bases between them. CDR3 residues: CASSLIPRDTQYF. CDR3 coding DNA: TGCGCCAGCAGCTTAATCCCCAGAGATACGCAGTATTTT. Full variable domain (outside the CDR3, taken from reference TRBV5-1 and TRBJ2-3): KAGVTQTPRYLIKTRGQQVTLSCSPISGHRSVSWYQQTPGQGLQFLFEYFSETQRNKGNFPGRFSGRQFSNSRSEMNVSTLELGDSALYLCASSLIPRDTQYFGPGTRLTVL.

The chain recombines TRBV29-1 with TRBJ2-1; 12 bases map to TRBD2. The CDR3 is 17 amino acids. V lost 3 bases, J lost 0 bases, and 6 bases stayed unmatched. From germline, CDR1 is SQVTM and CDR2 ANQGSEA. CDR3 DNA: TGCAGCGTTGAGGGGCTAGCGGGAGGGAGCTCCTACAATGAGCAGTTCTTC. Its protein product is CSVEGLAGGSSYNEQFF.

The sample holds one count of this clone. The chain couples TRBV11-2 to TRBJ2-7, with TRBD1 identical over 8 bases. J gave up 1 base and V 1 base, and 0 bases lay outside the gene matches. CDR1 is SGHAT, CDR2 FQNNGV, per germline. The length of the CDR3 is 14 residues. The CDR3 sequence: CASSLGTGSYEQYF. CDR3 sequence (DNA): TGTGCCAGCAGCTTAGGGACAGGGTCCTACGAGCAGTACTTC.

The chain recombines TRBV6-5 with TRBJ2-1; 9 bases are a match to TRBD2. Germline CDR1 is MNHEY and CDR2 is SVGAGI. The CDR3 spans 16 residues. The J segment lost 5 bases and the V segment lost 0 bases, leaving 5 bases of the junction unmatched. This CDR3 reads CASSYSPAGGNNEQFF. In DNA, the CDR3 is TGTGCCAGCAGTTACTCGCCAGCGGGGGGCAACAATGAGCAGTTCTTC.